This T cell receptor (beta chain) was sequenced during a study of T cells in Graves' hyperthyroidism and ophthalmopathy (dated 2019 in TCRdb). For the study in its entirety: Peripheral blood was sampled at the time of initial diagnosis, prior to any treatment. The approximately 98 discovery patients were randomly divided into training and test sets at a 7:3 ratio. According to the paper, TCR Vbeta CDR3 sequencing was carried out on 135 peripheral blood samples, which came from around 43 ophthalmopathy, 75 to 80 hyperthyroidism and 17 progressor patients. A discovery cohort of around 98 patients, about 44 with Graves' ophthalmopathy and about 58 with stable Graves' hyperthyroidism, was used to find distinguishing TCR V-J signatures. After sampling, hyperthyroidism patients received methimazole starting at 30 mg daily, and ophthalmopathy patients received high-dose intravenous methylprednisolone. The study also compared thyroid tissue and blood T-cell repertoires from several Graves' hyperthyroidism patients. Prospective prediction of ophthalmopathy was tested in an independent validation cohort of fewer than 20 hyperthyroidism patients and 15 to 17 patients who later progressed to ophthalmopathy.

TCR beta CDR3 regions were amplified from RNA transcripts. For the first round of RT-PCR on the TCR CDR3, the HTBI primer set was used together with the Qiagen OneStep RT-PCR kit. Libraries were constructed in a second round of multiplex PCR, after which size selection and purification were performed. The libraries were sequenced on an Illumina HiSeq2000 using paired-end 100 bp reads. In the paper's pipeline: SOAPnuke was used to process the raw data, throwing out any read that contained adapters or uncalled bases, had a mean Phred below 15, or lacked an exact constant-primer or identifier match. COPE v1.2.5 was used to merge high-quality paired reads, and clonotypes were defined as unique nucleotide sequences. Clonotypes were aligned to IMGT TRBV, TRBD and TRBJ reference segments using MiTCR v1.1. Only V-J combinations with frequency above 0.0001, covering 99.2% of repertoires, were analysed. A TCS score was defined as the ratio between F50 (clonal expansion) and ExV (chaos), using BLOSUM62-based TCRdist between CDR3 peptides within each V-J. Welch's t-statistics and random forest reduced approximately 520 V-J features to roughly 13, which were used in a naive Bayes classifier (R e1071). TCRdb passed the public sequencing reads through fastp at Q25 and MiXCR, retaining productive beta sequences. When rows share a CDR3 protein, they turn into one entry using the most common DNA and genes. The V and J calls here are based on TCRdb, not the publication. The sample yields a few hundred thousand distinct CDR3 sequences; about 20% were counted once. Jointly, the top ten make up roughly 60% of the sample.

Ophthalmopathy patients had moderately to severely active disease, with a Clinical Activity Score of 3 or more, a NOSPECS grade of 4 or more, and a disease duration of less than 3 months. Exclusion was applied to patients with uncontrolled infections, other autoimmune diseases, pregnancy or lactation. Diagnoses were based on clinical symptoms, serum thyroxine and TRAb, thyroid ultrasound and orbital computed tomography. PBMCs were separated from roughly 10 ml of fresh peripheral blood using Ficoll-Paque density gradient centrifugation. Total RNA was extracted using Trizol reagent, and RNA quality was assessed on an Agilent 2100 Bioanalyzer. Looking up the germline V gene yields CDR1 SGHTA and CDR2 FQGTGA. Relative to germline, V is 5 bases shorter and J is 2 bases shorter, with 13 bases between their ends. The CDR3, from cysteine to phenylalanine, totals 15 residues. The retained sequence is limited to the CDR3, 45 bases, with the frame set at the first base.

This clonotype has just a few counts. What antigen it recognizes has not been identified. Per-base qualities were not stored, and no clone one base away is much larger. The paper as a whole reports these results and caveats: A model built on a 13 V-J signature distinguished ophthalmopathy from stable hyperthyroidism, reaching around 90% sensitivity and under 84% specificity in cross-validation and 80%/75% in testing. Most expanded thyroid clonotypes (frequency above 0.001) were also detected in blood, a finding suggesting that blood repertoires may reflect thyroid immune responses. Sample size was not statistically predetermined, and investigators were not blinded to group allocation. In validation, the model predicted progression to ophthalmopathy with approximately 69% sensitivity and approximately 78% specificity, a median of around six months before onset.

The source is a young man with Graves' ophthalmopathy. Recombination connected TRBV7-3 to TRBJ2-1, with the D gene tentatively TRBD1 or TRBD2, based on 5 matching bases in each. Sequenced input: blood. The CDR3 protein is CASSADKAAYNEQFF. The DNA sequence reads TGTGCCAGCAGCGCGGACAAAGCGGCCTACAATGAGCAGTTCTTC. With all but the CDR3 taken from the reference TRBV7-3 and TRBJ2-1 genes, the full variable domain is: GAGVSQTPSNKVTEKGKYVELRCDPISGHTALYWYRQSLGQGPEFLIYFQGTGAADDSGLPNDRFFAVRPEGSVSTLKIQRTERGDSAVYLCASSADKAAYNEQFFGPGTRLTVL.